The 14 T cell receptor beta chains given below trace back to one sample, sequenced in a study of T cell repertoires in cytomegalovirus infection. Via MiXCR, TCRdb re-called the reads, giving one row per CDR3 protein. The data contain around 250,000 distinct CDR3 sequences, about a sixth of them singletons. Sequencing was performed on CD8+ T cells from PBMCs. The receptors derive from a human donor in good health (CMV status not recorded). Some clones in this sample may be carry-over from other donors' samples.

This clonotype was observed many times. The J gene is TRBJ2-2, the V gene TRBV7-6, with TRBD1 matching 9 bases. The CDR3 sequence is 14 residues long. Germline assignment: CDR1 SGHVS and CDR2 FNYEAQ. V was clipped by 5 bases and J by 6 bases; unmatched bases: 4. CDR3 protein: CASSPGQGPGELFF. The CDR3 region has the DNA TGTGCCAGCAGCCCAGGACAGGGGCCCGGGGAGCTGTTTTTT.

The chain uses TRBV2 and TRBJ1-1, with D tentatively TRBD1 (6 bases). This CDR3 has 14 residues. CDR1 is SNHLY, CDR2 FYNNEI, per germline. Trimming pared 8 bases from V and 0 bases from J, leaving 13 bases between. The CDR3 protein is CASAAGQLNTEAFF. The CDR3 DNA is TGTGCCAGCGCCGCAGGACAGTTGAACACTGAAGCTTTCTTT.

This clonotype occurred many times. The chain carries TRBV7-2 and TRBJ2-5; unclear D gene. This CDR3 has 14 amino acids. Trimming removed 4 bases at V and 3 bases at J, with 12 bases between. CDR1 is SGHTA and CDR2 is FQGNSA in the germline V gene. The CDR3 loop is CASSYLWEEETQYF. The CDR3 DNA is TGTGCCAGCAGCTATCTATGGGAAGAAGAGACCCAGTACTTC.

This clonotype was detected only a few times. The chain joins TRBV12-3 or TRBV12-4 to TRBJ2-2; 8 bases fit TRBD1. After removal of 5 bases from V and 1 base from J, the junction contained 3 bases not matched to a gene. The CDR3 has 15 residues. The CDR3 protein is CASSPGTGNTGELFF. CDR3 sequence (DNA): TGTGCCAGCAGTCCCGGGACAGGGAACACCGGGGAGCTGTTTTTT.

This clonotype was observed a few times. The genes are TRBV20-1 and TRBJ1-1, with a weak D call TRBD1 (6 bases). V was shortened by 1 base and J by 5 bases, with 11 bases between the two germline ends. The CDR3 is made up of 13 amino acids. CDR1 and CDR2 from the germline V gene are DFQATT and SNEGSKA (reference sequence). CDR3 nucleotide sequence: TGCAGTGCTAGAGGGGGGGCTTGGACTGAAGCTTTCTTT. It codes for CSARGGAWTEAFF.

The chain is built from TRBV29-1 and TRBJ1-1; D possibly corresponds to TRBD1 (5 bases). Between the trimmed V and J ends, which lost 7 bases and 0 bases, there was a span of 15 bases. This CDR3 is built from 14 residues. Germline V CDR1 and CDR2: SQVTM, ANQGSEA. The DNA of the CDR3 is TGCAGCGGGGCTCGGGGGGGGATGAACACTGAAGCTTTCTTT. Amino acid sequence: CSGARGGMNTEAFF.

This clonotype was seen more than once but under ten times. The rearrangement joins TRBV12-3 or TRBV12-4 to TRBJ2-3, with 11 bases that match TRBD2. The CDR3 contains 15 residues. Trimming took 6 bases from V and 6 from J; bases not matched to a gene: 8. CDR3 region: CASSQTSGVVDTQYF. DNA of the CDR3: TGTGCCAGCAGCCAGACTAGCGGGGTGGTGGATACGCAGTATTTT.

This clonotype has just a few counts. The chain has TRBV20-1 and TRBJ2-1; 11 nucleotides align to TRBD2. There are 11 residues in the CDR3. The J segment lost 10 bases and the V segment lost 6 bases, leaving 2 bases of the junction unmatched. Germline V gene data show CDR1 as DFQATT and CDR2 as SNEGSKA (reference sequence). Here the CDR3 reads CSARTSGEQFF. The CDR3 DNA reads as TGCAGTGCCAGGACTAGCGGGGAGCAGTTCTTC.

This clonotype occurred many times. This chain joins TRBV12-3 or TRBV12-4 and TRBJ2-5; 9 bases are shared with TRBD2. The trim removed 0 bases at V and 5 bases at J, leaving 4 bases unmatched. The CDR3 covers 15 residues. The CDR3 nucleotides read TGTGCCAGCAGTTTAGCACCGGCGGGGGGGGAGACCCAGTACTTC. It is translated as CASSLAPAGGETQYF.

The chain has TRBV7-9 and TRBJ2-7; D gene unclear. CDR1 and CDR2 (germline): SEHNR, FQNEAQ (reference sequence). This CDR3 has 14 residues. V was shortened by 5 bases and J by 2 bases, with 13 bases between the two germline ends. CDR3 DNA sequence: TGTGCCAGCAGCCCTCAACCGGATCCCTACGAGCAGTACTTC. Amino acid sequence: CASSPQPDPYEQYF.

This clonotype was observed at least ten times. The chain employs TRBV7-6 and TRBJ1-2; D uncertain. Trimming shortened V by 5 bases and J by 4 bases, and 20 bases separated the two germline ends. CDR1 and CDR2 from the germline V gene are SGHVS and FNYEAQ. The CDR3 contains 16 residues. CDR3 in DNA: TGTGCCAGCAGCGCATTTTCAGGAGAGTCTAGCTATGGCTACACCTTC. Translation: CASSAFSGESSYGYTF.

This clonotype was seen a few times. V and J are TRBV27 and TRBJ1-1, with 8 bases fitting TRBD1. The CDR3 totals 15 residues. Germline CDR1 MNHEY, CDR2 SMNVEV (reference sequence). Unmatched junction bases numbered 7, after V lost 6 bases and J lost 1 base. This CDR3 reads CASRPRTGSNTEAFF. The DNA for the CDR3 is TGTGCCAGCAGACCCCGGACAGGGTCGAACACTGAAGCTTTCTTT.

The table lists this clonotype with many counts. J is TRBJ1-3 and V is TRBV7-6; D is unresolved. Germline lookup yields CDR1 SGHVS and CDR2 FNYEAQ. The CDR3 totals 15 residues. V was pared by 5 bases and J by 0 bases, with 11 bases between. The chain's CDR3 is CASSARGGSGNTIYF. CDR3 in DNA: TGTGCCAGCAGCGCCCGAGGAGGCTCTGGAAACACCATATATTTT.

This clonotype came up many times. The chain is built from TRBV7-8 and TRBJ1-1; D is uncertain. This CDR3 comprises 15 residues. With 0 bases removed from V and 1 base from J, the gap between germline ends came to 9 bases. From germline, CDR1 is SGHVS and CDR2 FQNEAQ. CDR3 in DNA: TGTGCCAGCAGCTTAGCGGTGTTGGGGAACACTGAAGCTTTCTTT. This gives the protein CASSLAVLGNTEAFF.